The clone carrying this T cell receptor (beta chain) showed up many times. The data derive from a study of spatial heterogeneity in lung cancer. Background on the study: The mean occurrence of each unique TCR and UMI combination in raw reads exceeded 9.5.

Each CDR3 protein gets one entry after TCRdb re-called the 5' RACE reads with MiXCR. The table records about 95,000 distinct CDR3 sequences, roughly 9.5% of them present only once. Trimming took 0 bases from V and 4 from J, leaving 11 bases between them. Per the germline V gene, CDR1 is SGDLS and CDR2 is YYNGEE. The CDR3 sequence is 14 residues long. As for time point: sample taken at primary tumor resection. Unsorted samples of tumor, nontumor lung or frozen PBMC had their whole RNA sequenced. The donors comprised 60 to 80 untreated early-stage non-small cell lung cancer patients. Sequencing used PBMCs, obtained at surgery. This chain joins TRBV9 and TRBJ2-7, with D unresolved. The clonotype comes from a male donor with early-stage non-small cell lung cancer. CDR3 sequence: CASSVALGPYEQYF. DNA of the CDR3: TGTGCCAGCAGCGTAGCCCTCGGTCCGTACGAGCAGTACTTC.